This TCR beta chain is drawn from a study of PD-1 blockade in classical Hodgkin lymphoma. Study-wide context: Intravenous nivolumab at 3 mg/kg was given to patients every 2 weeks.

The CDR3 sequence is 14 residues long. Germline loops: CDR1 SGHRS, CDR2 YFSETQ. After removal of 4 bases from V and 3 bases from J, the junction contained 7 bases not matched to a gene. Each patient relapsed following autologous stem cell transplantation, and prior brentuximab vedotin exposure differed. Clones were sequenced by immunoSEQ multiplex PCR, and TCRdb holds only the in-frame ones, with some missing. The data show 45,000 to 55,000 clones, roughly 80% seen once. This chain uses TRBV5-1 with TRBJ2-7; 7 bases agree with TRBD2. The specimen was peripheral blood mononuclear cells (PBMCs), collected at baseline. The sequence came from a human donor with classical Hodgkin lymphoma. CDR3 nucleotides: TGCGCCAGCAGCCCCGGGACTAATTTCTACGAGCAGTACTTC. Protein: CASSPGTNFYEQYF.